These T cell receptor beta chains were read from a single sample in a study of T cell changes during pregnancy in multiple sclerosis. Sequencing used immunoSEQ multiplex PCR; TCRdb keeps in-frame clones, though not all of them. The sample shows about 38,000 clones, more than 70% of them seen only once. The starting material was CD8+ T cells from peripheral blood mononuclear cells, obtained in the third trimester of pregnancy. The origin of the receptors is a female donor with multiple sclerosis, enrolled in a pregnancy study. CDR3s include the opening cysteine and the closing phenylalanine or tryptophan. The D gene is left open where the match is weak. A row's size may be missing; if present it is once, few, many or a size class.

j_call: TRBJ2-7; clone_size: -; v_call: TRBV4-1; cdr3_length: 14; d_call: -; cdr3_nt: TGCGCCAGCAGCAAGAGACTAGTTGACGACGAGCAGTACTTC; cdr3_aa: CASSKRLVDDEQYF
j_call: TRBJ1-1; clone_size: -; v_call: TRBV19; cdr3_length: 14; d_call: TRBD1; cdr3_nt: TGTGCCAGTACCCCGGACAGGTTGAACACTGAAGCTTTCTTT; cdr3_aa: CASTPDRLNTEAFF
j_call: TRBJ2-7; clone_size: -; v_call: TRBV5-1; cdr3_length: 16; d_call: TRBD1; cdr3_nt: TGCGCCAGCACGGTACAGATCGGGACAGGGGTCTACGAGCAGTACTTC; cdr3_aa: CASTVQIGTGVYEQYF
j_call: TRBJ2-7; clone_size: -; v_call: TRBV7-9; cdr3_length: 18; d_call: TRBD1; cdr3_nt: TGTGCCAGCAGCTTTGAAAAGGGACAGGGCTACGGAGGGAACGAGCAGTACTTC; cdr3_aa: CASSFEKGQGYGGNEQYF
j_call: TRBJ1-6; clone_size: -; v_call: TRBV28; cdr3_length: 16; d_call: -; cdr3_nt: TGTGCCAGCAGTTTATCCGGGGCGGGGTTTAATTCACCCCTCCACTTT; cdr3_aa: CASSLSGAGFNSPLHF
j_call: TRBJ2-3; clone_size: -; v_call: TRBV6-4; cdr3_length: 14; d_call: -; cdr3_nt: TGTGCCAGCAGTGAGGGCGGGGGCACAGATACGCAGTATTTT; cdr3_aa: CASSEGGGTDTQYF
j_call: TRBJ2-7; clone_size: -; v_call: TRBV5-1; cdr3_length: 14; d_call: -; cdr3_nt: TGCGCCAGCAGCTTGGAAATCGCGTCCTACGAGCAGTACTTC; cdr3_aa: CASSLEIASYEQYF
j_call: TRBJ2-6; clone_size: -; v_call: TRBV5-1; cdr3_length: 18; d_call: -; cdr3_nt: TGCGCCAGCAGCTTGGTGCACAGGGCTAGCTCTGGGGCCAACGTCCTGACTTTC; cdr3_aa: CASSLVHRASSGANVLTF
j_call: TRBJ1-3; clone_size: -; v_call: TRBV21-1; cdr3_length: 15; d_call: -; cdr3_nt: TGTGCCAGCAGCAAAGATAAGCACCTGCCGCACACCATATATTTT; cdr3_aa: CASSKDKHLPHTIYF
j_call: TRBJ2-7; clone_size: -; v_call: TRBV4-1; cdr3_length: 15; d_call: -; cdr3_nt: TGCGCCAGCAGCCGCTTAAACGGGTTACATCGGGAGCAGTACTTC; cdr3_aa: CASSRLNGLHREQYF
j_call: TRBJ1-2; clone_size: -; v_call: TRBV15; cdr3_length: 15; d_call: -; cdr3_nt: TGTGCCACCAGCAGGATGGACAGCCCAAACTATGGCTACACCTTC; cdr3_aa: CATSRMDSPNYGYTF
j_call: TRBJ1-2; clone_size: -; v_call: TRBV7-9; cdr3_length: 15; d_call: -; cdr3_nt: TGTGCCAGCAGCTTAGACAGCTTCTCTAACTATGGCTACACCTTC; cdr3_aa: CASSLDSFSNYGYTF
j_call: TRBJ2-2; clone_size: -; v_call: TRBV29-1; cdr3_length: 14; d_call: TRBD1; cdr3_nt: TGCAGCGTACAAGACAGGGATTACACCGGGGAGCTGTTTTTT; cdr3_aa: CSVQDRDYTGELFF
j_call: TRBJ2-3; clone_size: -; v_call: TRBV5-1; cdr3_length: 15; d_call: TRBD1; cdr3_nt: TGCGCCAGCAGCCTAGGACAGGGGGACACAGATACGCAGTATTTT; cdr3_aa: CASSLGQGDTDTQYF
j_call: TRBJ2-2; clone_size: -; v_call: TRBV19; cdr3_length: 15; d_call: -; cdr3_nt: TGTGCCAGTAGTCTGAATGACAGGATGGCCGGGGAGCTGTTTTTT; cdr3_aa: CASSLNDRMAGELFF
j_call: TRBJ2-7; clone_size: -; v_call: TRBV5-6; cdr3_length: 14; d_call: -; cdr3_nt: TGTGCCAGCAGCTTGGCAGGGAATCTCTACGAGCAGTACTTC; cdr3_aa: CASSLAGNLYEQYF
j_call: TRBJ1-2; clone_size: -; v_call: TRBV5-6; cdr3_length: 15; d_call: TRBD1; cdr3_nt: TGTGCCAGCAGCTTGGGGACAGGGAATACGGTAGGCTACACCTTC; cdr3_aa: CASSLGTGNTVGYTF
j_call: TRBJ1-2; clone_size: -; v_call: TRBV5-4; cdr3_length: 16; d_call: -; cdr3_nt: TGTGCCAGCAGCTCGGGCGGGCGGATGGCTAACTATGGCTACACCTTC; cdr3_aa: CASSSGGRMANYGYTF
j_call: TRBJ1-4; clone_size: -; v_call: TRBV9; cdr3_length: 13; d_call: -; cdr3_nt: TGTGCCAGCAGCGCCCATGGGGGCGCGGAACTGTTTTTT; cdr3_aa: CASSAHGGAELFF
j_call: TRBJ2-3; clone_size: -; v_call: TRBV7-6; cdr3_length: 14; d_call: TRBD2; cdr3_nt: TGTGCCAGCAGCTTGGGAGGGTTCACAGATACGCAGTATTTT; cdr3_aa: CASSLGGFTDTQYF
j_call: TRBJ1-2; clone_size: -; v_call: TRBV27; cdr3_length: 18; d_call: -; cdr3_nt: TGTGCCAGCAGTCAATTCCTGAGGGAGGGAGCCTCGTGGTATGGCTACACCTTC; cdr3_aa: CASSQFLREGASWYGYTF
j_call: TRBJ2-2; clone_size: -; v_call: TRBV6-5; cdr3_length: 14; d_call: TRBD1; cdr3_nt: TGTGCCAGCAGTTCAGGGGGCTACACCGGGGAGCTGTTTTTT; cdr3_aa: CASSSGGYTGELFF
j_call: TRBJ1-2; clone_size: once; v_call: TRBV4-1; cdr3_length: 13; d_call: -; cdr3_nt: TGCGCCAGCAGCCTGGACAGTAACTATGGCTACACCTTC; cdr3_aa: CASSLDSNYGYTF
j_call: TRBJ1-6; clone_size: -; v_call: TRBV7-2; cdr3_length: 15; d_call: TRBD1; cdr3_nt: TGTGCCAGCAGGGTGGGGGGACAGGGAAACTCACCCCTCCACTTT; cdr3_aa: CASRVGGQGNSPLHF
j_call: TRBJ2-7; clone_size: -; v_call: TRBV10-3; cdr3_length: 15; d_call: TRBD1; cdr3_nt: TGTGCCATCAGTGTGTTAGGACAGGGGTTGTACGAGCAGTACTTC; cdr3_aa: CAISVLGQGLYEQYF
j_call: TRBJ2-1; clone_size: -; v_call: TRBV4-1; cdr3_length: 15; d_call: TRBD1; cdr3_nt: TGCGCCAGCAGCCCCGGGACAGGGGGCCTGAATGAGCAGTTCTTC; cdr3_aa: CASSPGTGGLNEQFF
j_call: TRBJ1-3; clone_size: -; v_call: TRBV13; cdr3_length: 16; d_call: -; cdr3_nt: TGTGCCAGCAGCTTAAACCGGGGGGGCGAAGGAAACACCATATATTTT; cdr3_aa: CASSLNRGGEGNTIYF
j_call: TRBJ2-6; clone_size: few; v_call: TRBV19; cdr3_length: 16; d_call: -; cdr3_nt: TGTGCCAGTAGTGCGTACGAGGGTTCTGGGGCCAACGTCCTGACTTTC; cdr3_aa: CASSAYEGSGANVLTF
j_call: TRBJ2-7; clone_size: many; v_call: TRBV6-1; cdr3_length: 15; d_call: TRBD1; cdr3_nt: TGTGCCAGCAGTGAACGTGGGACAGGGTCCTACGAGCAGTACTTC; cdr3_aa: CASSERGTGSYEQYF
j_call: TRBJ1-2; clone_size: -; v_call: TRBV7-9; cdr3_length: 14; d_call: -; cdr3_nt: TGTGCCAGCAGCTTAGCGTGGGCAGGGAACGGCTACACCTTC; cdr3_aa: CASSLAWAGNGYTF
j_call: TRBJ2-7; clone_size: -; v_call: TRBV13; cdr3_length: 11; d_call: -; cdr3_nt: TGTGCCAGCAGCCTTTACTACGAGCAGTACTTC; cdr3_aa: CASSLYYEQYF
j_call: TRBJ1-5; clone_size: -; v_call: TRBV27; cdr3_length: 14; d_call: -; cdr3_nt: TGTGCCAGCAGTTTACGGGGGGGCAATCAGCCCCAGCATTTT; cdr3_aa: CASSLRGGNQPQHF
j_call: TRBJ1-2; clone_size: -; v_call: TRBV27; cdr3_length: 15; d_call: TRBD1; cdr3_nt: TGTGCCAGCAGTACCCGACAGGGGCCCTCTCTGGGCTACACCTTC; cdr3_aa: CASSTRQGPSLGYTF
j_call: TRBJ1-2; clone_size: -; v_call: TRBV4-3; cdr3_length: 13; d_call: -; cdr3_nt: TGCGCCAGCAGGGCAGGGGTTAACTATGGCTACACCTTC; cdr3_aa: CASRAGVNYGYTF
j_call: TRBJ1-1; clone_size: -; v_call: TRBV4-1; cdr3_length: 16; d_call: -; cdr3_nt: TGCGCCAGCAGCTTTCGATCCCCAGGGCCACTAAGCGAAGCTTTCTTT; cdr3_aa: CASSFRSPGPLSEAFF
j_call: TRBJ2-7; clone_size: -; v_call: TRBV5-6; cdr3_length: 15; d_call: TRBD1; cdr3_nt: TGTGCCAGCAGCTCGCCTCCGGGACAGACCTACGAGCAGTACTTC; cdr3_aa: CASSSPPGQTYEQYF
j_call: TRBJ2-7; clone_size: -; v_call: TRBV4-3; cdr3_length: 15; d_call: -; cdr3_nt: TGCGCCAGCAGCCAATTGACATCTCGCAAGGACGAGCAGTACTTC; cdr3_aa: CASSQLTSRKDEQYF
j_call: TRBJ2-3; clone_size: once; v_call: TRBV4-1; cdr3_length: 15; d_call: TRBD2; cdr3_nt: TGCGCCAGCAGCCGTAGCGGGGGGGCGACAGATACGCAGTATTTT; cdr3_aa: CASSRSGGATDTQYF
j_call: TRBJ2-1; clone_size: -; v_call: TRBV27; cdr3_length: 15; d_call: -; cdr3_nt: TGTGCCAGTATGATTGGGGGGGCGAGTTGGTATGAGCAGTTCTTC; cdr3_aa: CASMIGGASWYEQFF
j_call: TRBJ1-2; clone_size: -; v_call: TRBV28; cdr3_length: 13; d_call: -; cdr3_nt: TGTGCCAGCAGCCGCACACCAAACTATGGCTACACCTTC; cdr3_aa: CASSRTPNYGYTF
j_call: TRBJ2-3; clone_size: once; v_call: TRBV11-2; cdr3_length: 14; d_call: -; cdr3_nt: TGTGCCATTCCTTGTTCTGTCAGCACAGATACGCAGTATTTT; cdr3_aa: CAIPCSVSTDTQYF
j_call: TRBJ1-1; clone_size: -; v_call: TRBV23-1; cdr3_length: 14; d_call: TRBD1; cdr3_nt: TGCGCCAGCAGTCACAGACAGGGGGCCACTGAAGCTTTCTTT; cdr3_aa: CASSHRQGATEAFF
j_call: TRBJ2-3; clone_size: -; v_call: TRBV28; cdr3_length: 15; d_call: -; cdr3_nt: TGTGCCAGCAGTTTTTTACAGGCAGGAACAGATACGCAGTATTTT; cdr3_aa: CASSFLQAGTDTQYF
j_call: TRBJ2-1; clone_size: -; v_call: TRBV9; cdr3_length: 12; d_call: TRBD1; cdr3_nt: TGTGCCAGCAGCGACAGGGGGGATGAGCAGTTCTTC; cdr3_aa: CASSDRGDEQFF
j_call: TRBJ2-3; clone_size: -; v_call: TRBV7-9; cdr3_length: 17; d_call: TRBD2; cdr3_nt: TGTGCCAGCAGCTCGGGGACTAGCGGGGGCGCCACAGATACGCAGTATTTT; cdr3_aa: CASSSGTSGGATDTQYF
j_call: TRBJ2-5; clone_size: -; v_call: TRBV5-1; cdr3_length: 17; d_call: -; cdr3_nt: TGCGCCAGCAGCTTAGAAGGGCCTGTTGGGGCGCGAGAGACCCAGTACTTC; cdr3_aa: CASSLEGPVGARETQYF
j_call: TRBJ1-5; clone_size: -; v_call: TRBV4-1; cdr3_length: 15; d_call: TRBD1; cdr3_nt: TGCGCCAGCAGCCAAGGGACAGGGCGTAATCAGCCCCAGCATTTT; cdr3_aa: CASSQGTGRNQPQHF
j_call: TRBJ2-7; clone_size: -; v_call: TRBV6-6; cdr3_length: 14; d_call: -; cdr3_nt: TGTGCCAGCAGTTACTCCGGCAGGGGCTACGAGCAGTACTTC; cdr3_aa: CASSYSGRGYEQYF
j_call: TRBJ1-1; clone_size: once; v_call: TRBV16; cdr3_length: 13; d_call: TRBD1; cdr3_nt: TGTGCCAGCAGCCTAGGGGGCAGGACTGAAGCTTTCTTT; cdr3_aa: CASSLGGRTEAFF
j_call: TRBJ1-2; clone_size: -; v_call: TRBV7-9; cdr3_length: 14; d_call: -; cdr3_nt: TGTGCCAGCAGCTTGGTGGACACCAACTATGGCTACACCTTC; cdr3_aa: CASSLVDTNYGYTF
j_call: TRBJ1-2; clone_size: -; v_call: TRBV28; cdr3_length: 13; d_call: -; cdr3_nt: TGTGCCAGCAAAACCCAAACAGGGTTCGGCTACACCTTC; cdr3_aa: CASKTQTGFGYTF
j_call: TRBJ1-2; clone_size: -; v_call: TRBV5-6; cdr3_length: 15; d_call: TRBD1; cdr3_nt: TGTGCCAGCAGCCCTATGACCGGGACAGCCGATGGCTACACCTTC; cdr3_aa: CASSPMTGTADGYTF